This passage covers 21 T cell receptor beta chains from one sample sequenced in a study of T cell responses to AZD1222 COVID-19 vaccine. Sequencing used immunoSEQ multiplex PCR; TCRdb keeps in-frame clones, though not all of them. Here the sample table reports more than 110,000 clones. The sequenced sample was peripheral blood. Receptors originate from an adult in good health.

J is TRBJ2-7 and V is TRBV5-1; 8 bases map to TRBD2. Germline loops: CDR1 SGHRS, CDR2 YFSETQ. The CDR3 has 14 residues. V shed 3 bases and J 3 bases; nucleotides not matched to a gene: 5. CDR3 in amino acids: CASSWRGEGYEQYF. The CDR3 region has the DNA TGCGCCAGCAGCTGGCGGGGGGAGGGCTACGAGCAGTACTTC.

This chain joins TRBV30 and TRBJ1-1, with D possibly being TRBD1 (6 bases). This CDR3 is 16 amino acids long. V shed 4 bases and J shed 1 base, with 19 bases lying between them. CDR1 GTSNPN and CDR2 SVGIG come from the germline V gene (reference sequence). This CDR3 reads CAWNLQGHLPNTEAFF. The CDR3 nucleotides read TGTGCCTGGAACCTCCAGGGGCATTTACCGAACACTGAAGCTTTCTTT.

The J gene is TRBJ1-5, the V gene TRBV28, with 8 bases fitting TRBD1. Germline loops: CDR1 MDHEN, CDR2 SYDVKM. This CDR3 is 15 amino acids long. V was clipped by 4 bases and J by 4 bases; unmatched bases: 6. This CDR3 reads CASSSGGGSNQPQHF. In nucleotides, the CDR3 is TGTGCCAGCAGTTCAGGGGGCGGGAGTAATCAGCCCCAGCATTTT.

V and J are TRBV28 and TRBJ2-3; a possible D gene is TRBD2 (6 bases). Germline V gene lookup returns CDR1 MDHEN and CDR2 SYDVKM. This CDR3 is built from 11 residues. V was cut by 5 bases and J by 9 bases, with 9 bases left in between. The CDR3 sequence: CASSLEGTQYF. DNA of the CDR3: TGTGCCAGCAGTCTGGAGGGCACGCAGTATTTT. Full variable domain (rest looked up from reference TRBV28 and TRBJ2-3): DVKVTQSSRYLVKRTGEKVFLECVQDMDHENMFWYRQDPGLGLRLIYFSYDVKMKEKGDIPEGYSVSREKKERFSLILESASTNQTSMYLCASSLEGTQYFGPGTRLTVL.

This chain uses TRBV20-1 with TRBJ1-1; no reliable D call. Germline V CDR1 and CDR2: DFQATT, SNEGSKA (reference sequence). Trimming removed 2 bases from V and 8 bases from J, with 6 bases in between. This CDR3 is built from 10 residues. CDR3 in amino acids: CSARLAEAFF. For the CDR3, the DNA is TGCAGTGCTAGACTCGCCGAAGCTTTCTTT.

This rearrangement joins TRBV28 to TRBJ1-4; 8 positions match TRBD1. This CDR3 is built from 16 residues. Germline V gives CDR1 MDHEN, CDR2 SYDVKM. J lost 8 bases, V lost 3 bases, and 11 bases had no gene match. CDR3 sequence reads: CASSLRWTGKGEKLFF. The CDR3, as DNA: TGTGCCAGCAGTTTGCGATGGACAGGGAAGGGGGAAAAACTGTTTTTT.

The J gene is TRBJ2-2, the V gene TRBV19, with a weak D call TRBD1 (6 bases). V dropped 4 bases and J dropped 6 bases, with 12 bases sitting between them. CDR1 LNHDA and CDR2 SQIVND come from the germline V gene (reference sequence). The CDR3 contains 14 residues. The CDR3 here is CASSTQGWAGELFF. CDR3 bases: TGTGCCAGTAGTACTCAGGGGTGGGCCGGGGAGCTGTTTTTT. Using reference TRBV19 and TRBJ2-2 for the parts outside the CDR3, the full variable domain is DGGITQSPKYLFRKEGQNVTLSCEQNLNHDAMYWYRQDPGQGLRLIYYSQIVNDFQKGDIAEGYSVSREKKESFPLTVTSAQKNPTAFYLCASSTQGWAGELFFGEGSRLTVL.

V gene TRBV2 combines with J gene TRBJ2-2; D remains unclear. The germline V gene encodes CDR1 SNHLY and CDR2 FYNNEI. The CDR3 covers 12 residues. Trimming left V 6 bases short and J 1 base short, with 3 bases between. The CDR3 DNA is TGTGCCAGCAGGGAGAACACCGGGGAGCTGTTTTTT. Amino acid sequence: CASRENTGELFF. The full variable domain, rest sourced from reference TRBV2 and TRBJ2-2, is EPEVTQTPSHQVTQMGQEVILRCVPISNHLYFYWYRQILGQKVEFLVSFYNNEISEKSEIFDDQFSVERPDGSNFTLKIRSTKLEDSAMYFCASRENTGELFFGEGSRLTVL.

V usage is TRBV18 and J usage is TRBJ1-1; 7 positions agree with TRBD1. V lost 5 bases to trimming and J lost 5 bases; unmatched junction nucleotides: 11. The CDR3 has 15 amino acids. Per germline, CDR1 KGHSH and CDR2 LQKENI. The CDR3 protein is CASSTDRQGTTEAFF. CDR3 DNA: TGTGCCAGCTCAACCGACCGACAGGGTACGACTGAAGCTTTCTTT.

The rearrangement uses TRBV7-2 and TRBJ1-1; D remains ambiguous. The CDR3 consists of 14 residues. V shed 3 bases and J shed 1 base, with 9 bases lying between them. Germline V gene sequence: CDR1 SGHTA, CDR2 FQGNSA. In DNA, the CDR3 is TGTGCCAGCAGCTTCGAGGGTTCGAACACTGAAGCTTTCTTT. This translates into CASSFEGSNTEAFF.

This chain connects TRBV5-4 to TRBJ2-7, with D possibly being TRBD1 (5 bases). Germline V gene sequence: CDR1 SGHNT, CDR2 YYREEE (reference sequence). Trimming stripped 5 bases from V and 6 bases from J, with 21 bases between. The CDR3 totals 15 residues. The CDR3 DNA follows: TGTGCCAGCAGTTCGGTCGTCGCAGGGATGGGCGAGCAGTACTTC. It encodes CASSSVVAGMGEQYF.

The V call is TRBV7-2, the J call TRBJ2-4; no clear D gene. The V end lost 2 bases, the J end lost 5 bases, and 13 bases lay between the germline ends. Germline values: CDR1 SGHTA, CDR2 FQGNSA. The CDR3 sequence is 15 residues long. The CDR3: CASSLLNAYQNIQYF. CDR3 bases: TGTGCCAGCAGCTTACTCAATGCCTACCAAAACATTCAGTACTTC.

In DNA form, the CDR3 reads TGTGCCAGCAGCGGCGGACAACAGGGGCTAAACTACGAGCAGTACTTC. This translates into CASSGGQQGLNYEQYF. V is TRBV5-5 and J is TRBJ2-7; 7 bases are a match to TRBD1. This CDR3 is 16 amino acids long. CDR1 is SGHKS and CDR2 is YYEKEE in the germline V gene (reference sequence). Trimming took 4 bases from V and 3 from J; bases not matched to a gene: 13.

CDR3 protein: CASSGYRGAGTEAFF. CDR3 in DNA: TGTGCCAGCAGCGGATACAGGGGCGCGGGCACTGAAGCTTTCTTT. The V call is TRBV7-8, the J call TRBJ1-1; 7 positions agree with TRBD1. The CDR3 is 15 residues long. The junction had 10 bases not matched to a gene; V was cut back by 5 bases and J by 4 bases. The germline gives CDR1 SGHVS, CDR2 FQNEAQ.

J is TRBJ2-1 and V is TRBV7-8; 12 bases agree with TRBD2. The CDR3 runs to 15 residues. The ends lost 6 bases at V and 2 bases at J; junction bases unmatched: 2. The V gene's germline CDR1 is SGHVS and CDR2 FQNEAQ. DNA of the CDR3: TGTGCCAGCAGTGCTAGCGGGGGGGCCTACAATGAGCAGTTCTTC. It specifies CASSASGGAYNEQFF.

This chain connects TRBV18 to TRBJ1-2, with 10 bases matching TRBD1. V gave up 2 bases and J gave up 4 bases; unmatched junction bases: 4. Germline values: CDR1 KGHSH, CDR2 LQKENI. CDR3 size: 15 residues. For the CDR3, the DNA is TGTGCCAGCTCACCAGGGGACAGGGGCACCTATGGCTACACCTTC. Protein sequence: CASSPGDRGTYGYTF.

The CDR3 protein is CASRGDSINQPQHF. The CDR3, as DNA: TGTGCCAGCAGGGGGGACAGCATCAATCAGCCCCAGCATTTT. This chain links TRBV2 with TRBJ1-5; 7 bases are a match to TRBD1. CDR1 and CDR2 from the germline V gene are SNHLY and FYNNEI. The CDR3 runs 14 residues. The J segment lost 3 bases and the V segment lost 6 bases, leaving 5 bases of the junction unmatched.

The gene calls are TRBV19 and TRBJ1-5; the match to TRBD1 covers 9 bases. After removal of 7 bases from V and 7 bases from J, the junction contained 11 bases not matched to a gene. This CDR3 is built from 15 residues. Germline values: CDR1 LNHDA, CDR2 SQIVND (reference sequence). CDR3 amino acids: CASTTGTGISQPQHF. In DNA form, the CDR3 reads TGTGCCAGTACCACCGGGACAGGGATTAGCCAGCCCCAGCATTTT.

The chain combines TRBV5-1 with TRBJ2-5; 10 nucleotides match TRBD1. The V gene end was trimmed by 3 bases and the J gene end by 5 bases; junction bases not matched to a gene: 4. The CDR3 sequence is 14 residues long. CDR1 and CDR2 (germline): SGHRS, YFSETQ. The CDR3 region has the DNA TGCGCCAGCAGCTCCGGGACAGGGGTTGAGACCCAGTACTTC. Amino acids: CASSSGTGVETQYF.

CDR3 bases: TGTGCCAGCTCACCACCCTCCGGGACTACTAACAATGAGCAGTTCTTC. Protein: CASSPPSGTTNNEQFF. The rearrangement links TRBV18 to TRBJ2-1; 7 bases map to TRBD2. Per germline, CDR1 KGHSH and CDR2 LQKENI. V shed 0 bases and J 5 bases; nucleotides not matched to a gene: 7. This CDR3 spans 16 amino acids.

Points on this clone: This CDR3 is also generated by other DNA sequences in the sample. The rearrangement links TRBV7-3 to TRBJ2-2; 15 bases agree with TRBD2. This CDR3 is 21 amino acids long. V was clipped by 5 bases and J by 4 bases; unmatched bases: 17. CDR1 is SGHTA, CDR2 FQGTGA, per germline. CDR3 DNA sequence: TGTGCCAGCAGCGCCCCCCGCGGACTAGCGGGGGGGTACGTGGTCACCGGGGAGCTGTTTTTT. Translated: CASSAPRGLAGGYVVTGELFF.